A selection of T cell receptor beta chains follows, all from one sample in a study of Graves' ophthalmopathy and Graves' hyperthyroidism. TCRdb recomputed calls from the multiplex PCR reads with MiXCR, one row per CDR3 protein. In the table there are 150,000 to 200,000 distinct CDR3 sequences, around two fifths of which are singletons. The sequenced material came from peripheral blood. The receptors were gathered from a man aged 30 to 45 with Graves' ophthalmopathy. The CDR3 runs from the conserved cysteine through the conserved F or W. The order of the fields is V gene, D gene, J gene, clone size, CDR3 DNA, CDR3 protein. A D gene is named only where the DNA matches it firmly. Clone size is shown for a subset of rows, as once, few, many or a class of expanded clone.

TRBV6-1	TRBD2	TRBJ2-7	many	TGTGCCAGCAGTGAATTGGCTAGCGGGACCTACGAGCAGTACTTC	CASSELASGTYEQYF
TRBV5-4	.	TRBJ2-2	many	TGTGCCAGCAGCTTGTCCCGCAGCGGACCAAAGAACACCGGGGAGCTGTTTTTT	CASSLSRSGPKNTGELFF
TRBV20-1	TRBD1	TRBJ1-5	.	TGCAGTGCTAGAGCCGGGGACAGGGGCAATCAGCCCCAGCATTTT	CSARAGDRGNQPQHF
TRBV4-1	TRBD1	TRBJ1-5	many	TGCGCCAGCAGCCAAACCCCGGGACAGGGGATACTAAGCAATCAGCCCCAGCATTTT	CASSQTPGQGILSNQPQHF
TRBV20-1	TRBD2	TRBJ2-7	few	TGCAGTGCTAGTCCGTCCGGGACTAGCGGGAACGAGCAGTACTTC	CSASPSGTSGNEQYF
TRBV4-3	TRBD1	TRBJ1-6	many	TGCGCCAGCAGCCGGGCGGGACAGGGTATCGGTTCACCCCTCCACTTT	CASSRAGQGIGSPLHF
TRBV6-1	.	TRBJ1-2	.	TGTGCCAGCACCCACGTGGCTAACTATGGCTACACCTTC	CASTHVANYGYTF
TRBV7-2	.	TRBJ2-7	.	TGTGCCAGCAGCTTAGCGGGAGATTTTCGGGAGCAGTACTTC	CASSLAGDFREQYF
TRBV4-2	.	TRBJ1-2	many	TGTGCCAGCAGCCAAGATAGAGGGAGGACCTATGGCTACACCTTC	CASSQDRGRTYGYTF
TRBV7-2	.	TRBJ1-5	many	TGTGCCAGCAGCTTCAACGTAGGTCAGCCCCAGCATTTT	CASSFNVGQPQHF
TRBV28	.	TRBJ2-7	few	TGTGCCAGCAGTCCGCGACAGGTTCGGGGTTCCTACGAGCAGTACTTC	CASSPRQVRGSYEQYF
TRBV28	TRBD1	TRBJ1-2	.	TGTGCCAGCAGTTTATGGACAGGGGAAGTCTACGATGGCTACACCTTC	CASSLWTGEVYDGYTF
TRBV7-9	.	TRBJ1-1	many	TGTGCCAGCAGCACAGGCTCCATGAACACTGAAGCTTTCTTT	CASSTGSMNTEAFF
TRBV30	.	TRBJ1-6	few	TGTGCCTGGCGACCAGGGCTGCATAATTCACCCCTCCACTTT	CAWRPGLHNSPLHF
TRBV27	.	TRBJ1-2	many	TGTGCCAGCAGTTTAACTTTGGCAGGCCTAAGAGCTTCTAACTATGGCTACACCTTC	CASSLTLAGLRASNYGYTF
TRBV6-2/TRBV6-3	.	TRBJ2-2	many	TGTGCCAGCAGTTACAGACCGGGTCCGAACACCGGGGAGCTGTTTTTT	CASSYRPGPNTGELFF
TRBV7-3	.	TRBJ2-7	.	TGTGCCAGCAGCTTAACTCCGGGGGACGAGCAGTACTTC	CASSLTPGDEQYF
TRBV6-1	TRBD1	TRBJ2-7	once	TGTGCCAGCAGTCCCGCGAGAGACAGGGGTTACGAGCAGTACTTC	CASSPARDRGYEQYF
TRBV7-2	.	TRBJ2-7	many	TGTGCCAGCAGCTTAGAACTGCGCTACGAGCAGTACTTC	CASSLELRYEQYF
TRBV7-2	.	TRBJ2-5	few	TGTGCCAGCAGCCTGGCCGGGTGGAGGGAGACCCAGTACTTC	CASSLAGWRETQYF
TRBV20-1	TRBD1	TRBJ1-6	.	TGCAGTGCTAGTGCCGACAGGGGATTAACCCTCCACTTT	CSASADRGLTLHF
TRBV12-3/TRBV12-4	.	TRBJ1-2	.	TGTGCCAGCAGTCCCCATCCCAACTATGGCTACACCTTC	CASSPHPNYGYTF
TRBV9	.	TRBJ1-6	many	TGTGCCAGCAGCGTGTCAGATGTGAATAATTCACCCCTCCACTTT	CASSVSDVNNSPLHF